This is a list of T cell receptor beta chains from one sample in a study of blood T cell repertoires in COVID-19. TCRdb keeps only in-frame clones here, not all; method: immunoSEQ multiplex PCR. The sample has approximately 180,000 clones; 88% are singletons. Sequenced input: peripheral blood. These receptor sequences come from a human donor in a cohort sampled during active COVID-19. The CDR3 runs from the conserved cysteine through the conserved F or W. A D gene is named only where the DNA matches it firmly. The listing skips clone size in some rows; elsewhere it reads once, few, many or a size class.

clone_size: NA; j_call: TRBJ1-1; v_call: TRBV29-1; d_call: TRBD1; cdr3_nt: TGCAGCGTCCCCAGTGGGTCAGGGGGAGGAACTGAAGCTTTCTTT; cdr3_aa: CSVPSGSGGGTEAFF
clone_size: NA; j_call: TRBJ2-1; v_call: TRBV9; d_call: NA; cdr3_nt: TGTGCCAGCAGCGTAGCATGGCATGGGGAGGATGAGCAGTTCTTC; cdr3_aa: CASSVAWHGEDEQFF
clone_size: NA; j_call: TRBJ2-4; v_call: TRBV2; d_call: TRBD2; cdr3_nt: TGTGCCAGCACGGGTAGCGGGAGGGCCGGCATTCAGTACTTC; cdr3_aa: CASTGSGRAGIQYF
clone_size: NA; j_call: TRBJ1-6; v_call: TRBV30; d_call: TRBD1; cdr3_nt: TGTGCCTGGAGTGTACCAGGGACAGGGAACTCACCCCTCCACTTT; cdr3_aa: CAWSVPGTGNSPLHF
clone_size: NA; j_call: TRBJ2-5; v_call: TRBV30; d_call: TRBD2; cdr3_nt: TGTGCCTGGAGCGCCAAGACTAGCGGGGGGTGGGAGACCCAGTACTTC; cdr3_aa: CAWSAKTSGGWETQYF
clone_size: NA; j_call: TRBJ2-3; v_call: TRBV5-3; d_call: TRBD2; cdr3_nt: TGTGCCAGAAGCCGTTCAGACGAGCGGGGAAGGTGTACGCAGTATTTT; cdr3_aa: CARSRSDERGRCTQYF
clone_size: NA; j_call: TRBJ2-5; v_call: TRBV7-8; d_call: TRBD1; cdr3_nt: TGTGCCAGCAGCCCCTGGGACAGGGAAGAGACCCAGTACTTC; cdr3_aa: CASSPWDREETQYF
clone_size: NA; j_call: TRBJ2-7; v_call: TRBV11-3; d_call: NA; cdr3_nt: TGTGCCAGCAGCTTCCGAGGCCGAACAGGGTTCTACGAGCAGTACTTC; cdr3_aa: CASSFRGRTGFYEQYF
clone_size: NA; j_call: TRBJ1-2; v_call: TRBV24-1; d_call: NA; cdr3_nt: TGTGCCACCAGTTTACAGGAAGGCTATGGCTACACCTTC; cdr3_aa: CATSLQEGYGYTF
clone_size: NA; j_call: TRBJ2-7; v_call: TRBV4-1; d_call: NA; cdr3_nt: TGCGCCAGCAGCCAAGCCCCGGACAGTTTGTACGAGCAGTACTTC; cdr3_aa: CASSQAPDSLYEQYF
clone_size: NA; j_call: TRBJ2-7; v_call: TRBV5-1; d_call: NA; cdr3_nt: TGCGCCAGCAGCTTGTATTGGGGGGACGGAGCCTACGAGCAGTACTTC; cdr3_aa: CASSLYWGDGAYEQYF
clone_size: once; j_call: TRBJ2-5; v_call: TRBV15; d_call: TRBD2; cdr3_nt: TGTGCCACCTCTAGCGGGGGTCTCCAAGAGACCCAGTACTTC; cdr3_aa: CATSSGGLQETQYF
clone_size: once; j_call: TRBJ2-2; v_call: TRBV6-2/TRBV6-3; d_call: TRBD2; cdr3_nt: TGTGCCAGCAGTCGGACTAGCGGGGGATACACCGGGGAGCTGTTTTTT; cdr3_aa: CASSRTSGGYTGELFF
clone_size: NA; j_call: TRBJ2-1; v_call: TRBV9; d_call: TRBD1; cdr3_nt: TGTGCCAGCAGCATAGGACAGGGTGCCCCGGTTGAGCAGTTCTTC; cdr3_aa: CASSIGQGAPVEQFF
clone_size: NA; j_call: TRBJ2-7; v_call: TRBV11-3; d_call: NA; cdr3_nt: TGTGCCAGCAGCTTCGGGGTTGGCGAGCAGTACTTC; cdr3_aa: CASSFGVGEQYF
clone_size: once; j_call: TRBJ1-2; v_call: TRBV28; d_call: NA; cdr3_nt: TGTGCCAGCAGTTCTTCAGGGTTCGGCTACACCTTC; cdr3_aa: CASSSSGFGYTF
clone_size: NA; j_call: TRBJ2-2; v_call: TRBV19; d_call: NA; cdr3_nt: TGTGCCAGTAGTATAGGTGGAGCTAACACCGGGGAGCTGTTTTTT; cdr3_aa: CASSIGGANTGELFF
clone_size: NA; j_call: TRBJ2-3; v_call: TRBV5-1; d_call: TRBD1; cdr3_nt: TGCGCCAGCAGCTTGGGGGGGACAGGGCGGTATCACACAGATACGCAGTATTTT; cdr3_aa: CASSLGGTGRYHTDTQYF
clone_size: NA; j_call: TRBJ1-6; v_call: TRBV7-2; d_call: NA; cdr3_nt: TGTGCCAGCAGCCCTAACAGGGATCGGAATTCACCCCTCCACTTT; cdr3_aa: CASSPNRDRNSPLHF
clone_size: NA; j_call: TRBJ2-3; v_call: TRBV9; d_call: NA; cdr3_nt: TGTGCCAGCAGCTTGGGACTCGATACGCAGTATTTT; cdr3_aa: CASSLGLDTQYF
clone_size: NA; j_call: TRBJ1-6; v_call: TRBV29-1; d_call: TRBD1; cdr3_nt: TGCAGCGTGCGGACAGGGGCAGAAAATTCACCCCTCCACTTT; cdr3_aa: CSVRTGAENSPLHF
clone_size: NA; j_call: TRBJ1-6; v_call: TRBV5-4; d_call: NA; cdr3_nt: TGTGCCAGCAGCTTGGACGGGGGTAATTCACCCCTCCACTTT; cdr3_aa: CASSLDGGNSPLHF
clone_size: NA; j_call: TRBJ1-1; v_call: TRBV4-1; d_call: TRBD1; cdr3_nt: TGCGCCAGCAGCCAAGATCAGGGGGGCACGATGAACACTGAAGCTTTCTTT; cdr3_aa: CASSQDQGGTMNTEAFF
clone_size: many; j_call: TRBJ2-7; v_call: TRBV19; d_call: TRBD2; cdr3_nt: TGTGCCAGTAGTATGAGAAGGGCGGGAGCCTACGAGCAGTACTTC; cdr3_aa: CASSMRRAGAYEQYF
clone_size: NA; j_call: TRBJ1-3; v_call: TRBV5-1; d_call: NA; cdr3_nt: TGCGCCAGCAGCTTGGCTAGTACCTCTGGAAACACCATATATTTT; cdr3_aa: CASSLASTSGNTIYF
clone_size: NA; j_call: TRBJ2-2; v_call: TRBV5-1; d_call: TRBD2; cdr3_nt: TGCGCCAGCAGCTCCCAGCTAGCGGGGGGGCTCGGGGAGCTGTTTTTT; cdr3_aa: CASSSQLAGGLGELFF
clone_size: few; j_call: TRBJ1-1; v_call: TRBV2; d_call: NA; cdr3_nt: TGTGCCTGCGGGCGGCCCGGGGCTGAAGCTTTCTTT; cdr3_aa: CACGRPGAEAFF
clone_size: NA; j_call: TRBJ2-4; v_call: TRBV7-2; d_call: TRBD2; cdr3_nt: TGTGCCAGCAGCAAACAACTAGCGGGGGGGAGTCAGTACTTC; cdr3_aa: CASSKQLAGGSQYF
clone_size: NA; j_call: TRBJ2-3; v_call: TRBV5-1; d_call: NA; cdr3_nt: TGCGCCAGCAGCTTATGGTCGGGGGACCTCACAGATACGCAGTATTTT; cdr3_aa: CASSLWSGDLTDTQYF
clone_size: NA; j_call: TRBJ2-7; v_call: TRBV10-3; d_call: TRBD2; cdr3_nt: TGTGCCATCAGTGAGGGGACTAGCTATTACGAGCAGTACTTC; cdr3_aa: CAISEGTSYYEQYF
clone_size: once; j_call: TRBJ1-1; v_call: TRBV18; d_call: NA; cdr3_nt: TGTGCCAGCTCACCGGGACAAGACACTGAAGCTTTCTTT; cdr3_aa: CASSPGQDTEAFF
clone_size: NA; j_call: TRBJ2-7; v_call: TRBV12-3/TRBV12-4; d_call: NA; cdr3_nt: TGTGCCAGCAGGGATACTCCCGACAGCGAGCAGTACTTC; cdr3_aa: CASRDTPDSEQYF
clone_size: NA; j_call: TRBJ1-4; v_call: TRBV10-3; d_call: TRBD1; cdr3_nt: TGTGCCATAGGTGGACAGGGGAACGAAAAACTGTTTTTT; cdr3_aa: CAIGGQGNEKLFF
clone_size: NA; j_call: TRBJ2-1; v_call: TRBV5-4; d_call: NA; cdr3_nt: TGTGCCAGCAGCTTGGGAACAGGGTATGAGCAGTTCTTC; cdr3_aa: CASSLGTGYEQFF
clone_size: NA; j_call: TRBJ2-5; v_call: TRBV5-1; d_call: TRBD1; cdr3_nt: TGCGCCAGCAGCTTGGCTGACAGGGGCCCCCTGTACCAAGAGACCCAGTACTTC; cdr3_aa: CASSLADRGPLYQETQYF
clone_size: NA; j_call: TRBJ2-7; v_call: TRBV19; d_call: NA; cdr3_nt: TGTGCCAGTAGTGCCAGAGGTTACAGAGCCGGAGGCGACGAGCAGTACTTC; cdr3_aa: CASSARGYRAGGDEQYF
clone_size: NA; j_call: TRBJ1-3; v_call: TRBV5-4; d_call: NA; cdr3_nt: TGTGCCAGCAGCTTTGGGGGAGGCGGAAACACCATATATTTT; cdr3_aa: CASSFGGGGNTIYF
clone_size: NA; j_call: TRBJ1-3; v_call: TRBV6-5; d_call: TRBD1; cdr3_nt: TGTGCCAGCAGTTCCGGGACAGGGGGAAACACCATATATTTT; cdr3_aa: CASSSGTGGNTIYF
clone_size: NA; j_call: TRBJ2-1; v_call: TRBV19; d_call: NA; cdr3_nt: TGTGCCAGTAGTCCCCTAGCCAGGCCCTATGAGCAGTTCTTC; cdr3_aa: CASSPLARPYEQFF
clone_size: NA; j_call: TRBJ2-7; v_call: TRBV4-1; d_call: NA; cdr3_nt: TGCGCCAGCAGCCAAGCCGGGGGGCTTTCCTACGAGCAGTACTTC; cdr3_aa: CASSQAGGLSYEQYF